Listed below are T cell receptor beta chains from one sample, sequenced in a study of post-analysis software for immune sequencing data. Via MiXCR, TCRdb re-called the PCR reads, giving one row per CDR3 protein. The table shows a few hundred thousand distinct CDR3 sequences, with 40% to 55% occurring only once. The material sequenced was blood. These TCRs come from a girl under 18 with multiple sclerosis. Both conserved end residues are part of each CDR3. D genes are given only for firm matches. Clone size is shown for a subset of rows, as once, few, many or a class of expanded clone.

>TRBJ2-7|.|TRBD1|TRBV5-1
CASSADRVSYEQYF
TGCGCCAGCAGCGCTGACAGGGTCTCCTACGAGCAGTACTTC
>TRBJ2-5|many|.|TRBV24-1
CATSDRTGLIGETQYF
TGTGCCACCAGTGATCGGACAGGACTAATCGGAGAGACCCAGTACTTC
>TRBJ2-7|.|.|TRBV5-1
CASSLRQSHYEQYF
TGCGCCAGCAGCTTGAGGCAGAGTCATTACGAGCAGTACTTC
>TRBJ1-6|few|.|TRBV12-3/TRBV12-4
CASNKNRDSPLHF
TGTGCCAGCAACAAAAACAGGGATTCACCCCTCCACTTT
>TRBJ2-3|few|TRBD2|TRBV7-9
CASRVAGGRDTQYF
TGTGCCAGCAGGGTAGCGGGAGGACGAGATACGCAGTATTTT
>TRBJ2-5|.|TRBD2|TRBV29-1
CSVVALTSVETQYF
TGCAGCGTTGTAGCCCTGACTAGCGTGGAGACCCAGTACTTC
>TRBJ2-3|few|.|TRBV20-1
CSARTLVISDTQYF
TGCAGTGCTCGGACCCTAGTTATTTCAGATACGCAGTATTTT
>TRBJ2-7|few|.|TRBV4-1
CASSQDRSLPGEVYEQYF
TGCGCCAGCAGCCAAGATCGTTCCCTGCCGGGAGAGGTCTACGAGCAGTACTTC
>TRBJ1-5|.|.|TRBV5-6
CASSLMESNQPQHF
TGTGCCAGCAGCTTGATGGAAAGCAATCAGCCCCAGCATTTT
>TRBJ2-1|.|TRBD1|TRBV24-1
CATSDRDRGRNEQFF
TGTGCCACCAGCGACCGGGACAGGGGACGAAATGAGCAGTTCTTC
>TRBJ2-5|few|TRBD2|TRBV20-1
CSASHSGRAETQYF
TGCAGTGCTAGTCATAGCGGGAGAGCGGAGACCCAGTACTTC
>TRBJ2-7|.|.|TRBV12-3/TRBV12-4
CASSSPSFNRVLSHGQYF
TGTGCCAGCAGTTCCCCCAGCTTCAACAGGGTTCTTTCCCACGGGCAGTACTTC
>TRBJ2-1|.|TRBD2|TRBV19
CASSPGLAGGPGYNEQFF
TGTGCCAGTAGTCCCGGACTAGCGGGAGGGCCAGGGTACAATGAGCAGTTCTTC
>TRBJ2-1|.|TRBD1|TRBV7-9
CASSQGQYNEQFF
TGTGCCAGCAGCCAGGGACAGTACAATGAGCAGTTCTTC
>TRBJ2-5|.|TRBD1|TRBV11-2
CASSVGDRGYQETQYF
TGTGCCAGCAGCGTCGGGGACAGGGGCTATCAAGAGACCCAGTACTTC
>TRBJ2-6|.|.|TRBV5-1
CASSLATDSGANVRTF
TGCGCCAGCAGCTTGGCCACAGATTCTGGGGCCAACGTCCGGACTTTC
>TRBJ2-5|few|.|TRBV12-3/TRBV12-4
CASSLLGIWEMETQYF
TGTGCCAGCAGTTTATTGGGTATCTGGGAGATGGAGACCCAGTACTTC
>TRBJ2-5|.|.|TRBV20-1
CSARRGAFQETQYF
TGCAGTGCCCGCCGGGGGGCATTCCAAGAGACCCAGTACTTC
>TRBJ2-3|.|.|TRBV20-1
CSAKRGKRTDTQYF
TGCAGTGCTAAACGAGGAAAGAGGACAGATACGCAGTATTTT
>TRBJ2-7|.|.|TRBV27
CASSLRGGSSYEQYF
TGTGCCAGCAGTTTGAGGGGGGGGAGCTCCTACGAGCAGTACTTC
>TRBJ2-7|.|.|TRBV5-1
CASSLGQIPSYEQYF
TGCGCCAGCAGCTTGGGACAGATACCCTCCTACGAGCAGTACTTC
>TRBJ2-7|.|.|TRBV6-1
CASSENDRGEQYF
TGTGCCAGCAGTGAGAATGATAGGGGCGAGCAGTACTTC
>TRBJ2-5|few|.|TRBV4-1
CASSQGQLQETQYF
TGCGCCAGCAGCCAAGGCCAACTTCAAGAGACCCAGTACTTC
>TRBJ2-1|few|.|TRBV6-6
CASSYSPQSYNEQFF
TGTGCCAGCAGTTACTCGCCCCAGTCCTACAATGAGCAGTTCTTC
>TRBJ2-1|.|.|TRBV21-1
CATSKPVTLWGQGKGRSCEQFF
TGTGCCACGAGTAAGCCTGTAACATTGTGGGGACAGGGTAAAGGTAGGTCTTGCGAGCAGTTCTTC
>TRBJ2-5|.|TRBD1|TRBV4-1
CASSPRTGVGTQYF
TGCGCCAGCAGCCCTCGAACAGGGGTGGGGACCCAGTACTTC
>TRBJ2-3|.|.|TRBV20-1
CSAREADRAGADTQYF
TGCAGTGCTAGAGAAGCGGACAGGGCGGGGGCAGATACGCAGTATTTT
>TRBJ2-5|.|TRBD2|TRBV10-2
CASSEAGRGETQYF
TGCGCCAGCAGTGAAGCAGGGCGGGGGGAGACCCAGTACTTC
>TRBJ2-1|.|TRBD1|TRBV7-9
CASSFPRQGREQFF
TGTGCCAGCAGCTTCCCCCGACAGGGGAGGGAGCAGTTCTTC
>TRBJ2-6|.|.|TRBV11-2
CASSRSISGANVLTF
TGTGCCAGCAGCCGATCCATCTCTGGGGCCAACGTCCTGACTTTC
>TRBJ1-6|.|.|TRBV6-6
CASRDVDNSPLHF
TGTGCCAGCAGGGACGTAGATAATTCACCCCTCCACTTT
>TRBJ2-7|.|.|TRBV20-1
CSATKGDSGAPYEQYF
TGCAGTGCTACCAAGGGGGACTCCGGCGCCCCCTACGAGCAGTACTTC
>TRBJ2-5|.|TRBD2|TRBV12-5
CASGFGTSDSETQYF
TGTGCTAGTGGTTTCGGGACTAGCGATTCAGAGACCCAGTACTTC
>TRBJ2-5|.|.|TRBV20-1
CSARDTRFQETQYF
TGCAGTGCTAGAGATACCAGGTTTCAAGAGACCCAGTACTTC
>TRBJ1-1|.|.|TRBV11-2
CASSLGGKGAFF
TGTGCCAGCAGCTTAGGTGGGAAGGGAGCTTTCTTT
>TRBJ1-2|.|.|TRBV27
CASSSQPSDRTYGYTF
TGTGCCAGCAGTTCCCAACCCTCCGACAGGACCTATGGCTACACCTTC
>TRBJ2-2|.|.|TRBV7-9
CASSLKGVELFF
TGTGCCAGCAGCTTAAAAGGGGTAGAGCTGTTTTTT
>TRBJ2-1|.|TRBD2|TRBV20-1
CSALGLALSTFF
TGCAGTGCGTTGGGACTAGCGCTATCCACGTTCTTC
>TRBJ2-3|.|TRBD2|TRBV10-3
CAISVGTIYSTDTQYF
TGTGCCATCAGTGTGGGGACTATCTACTCCACAGATACGCAGTATTTT
>TRBJ2-1|few|.|TRBV28
CASSDGEQFF
TGTGCCAGCAGTGACGGTGAGCAGTTCTTC
>TRBJ2-1|few|TRBD1|TRBV29-1
CSVRLDRGPEQFF
TGCAGCGTTCGCCTTGACAGGGGACCAGAGCAGTTCTTC
>TRBJ1-4|.|TRBD1|TRBV6-6
CASSLNRGRGNEKLFF
TGTGCCAGCAGTTTAAACAGGGGACGTGGTAATGAAAAACTGTTTTTT
>TRBJ2-1|few|.|TRBV24-1
CATSDQVSSYNEQFF
TGTGCCACCAGTGATCAAGTAAGCTCCTACAATGAGCAGTTCTTC
>TRBJ2-3|few|TRBD2|TRBV29-1
CSVGSGSFGDTQYF
TGCAGCGTTGGTAGCGGGAGCTTCGGAGATACGCAGTATTTT
>TRBJ2-7|few|.|TRBV7-2
CASSLVMGASYEQYF
TGTGCCAGCAGCTTAGTAATGGGGGCCTCCTACGAGCAGTACTTC
>TRBJ2-3|few|.|TRBV20-1
CSAIIRPEGEPDTQYF
TGCAGCGCTATAATCCGGCCCGAGGGTGAGCCAGATACGCAGTATTTT
>TRBJ2-3|once|TRBD1|TRBV20-1
CSAKTGQGITDTQYF
TGCAGTGCTAAGACGGGACAGGGAATCACGGATACGCAGTATTTT
>TRBJ2-7|once|TRBD1|TRBV20-1
CSAEGQGGSYEQYF
TGCAGTGCCGAGGGACAGGGAGGCTCCTACGAGCAGTACTTC